This T cell receptor beta chain was sequenced in a study of glioma-infiltrating T cells after dendritic cell vaccination. Sample time point: after dendritic cell vaccination, including at tumor progression/relapse. V lost 2 bases and J 0 bases, leaving 14 bases between the germline ends. Germline V gene sequence: CDR1 MNHEY, CDR2 SVGAGI. The CDR3 spans 16 residues. The repertoire was sequenced with immunoSEQ multiplex PCR; TCRdb's copy has only in-frame clones and lacks some. Found here are about 87,000 clones, over 80% of them singletons; the top ten hold approximately 6.6%. This chain uses TRBV6-5 with TRBJ2-7, with D maybe TRBD2 (5 bases). The TCR was taken from a human donor with glioblastoma. The sample consisted of blood, taken after dendritic cell vaccination. CDR3 protein: CASSYSYSTSSYEQYF. CDR3 sequence (DNA): TGTGCCAGCAGTTACAGTTACAGCACTAGCTCCTACGAGCAGTACTTC.